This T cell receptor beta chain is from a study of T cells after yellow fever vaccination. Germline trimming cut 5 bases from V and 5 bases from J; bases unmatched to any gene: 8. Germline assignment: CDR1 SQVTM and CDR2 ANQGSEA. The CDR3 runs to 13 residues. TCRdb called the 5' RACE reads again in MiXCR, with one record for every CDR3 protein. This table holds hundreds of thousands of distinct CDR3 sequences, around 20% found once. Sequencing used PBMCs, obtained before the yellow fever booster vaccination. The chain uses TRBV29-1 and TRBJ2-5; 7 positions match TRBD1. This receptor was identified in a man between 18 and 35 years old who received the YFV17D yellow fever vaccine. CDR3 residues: CSVRQGDKETQYF. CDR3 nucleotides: TGCAGCGTTCGACAGGGTGATAAGGAGACCCAGTACTTC.